Below, 21 T cell receptor beta chains from the same sample are listed, as sequenced in a study of early T cells in non-severe SARS-CoV-2 infection. MiXCR, applied by TCRdb to the 5' RACE reads, yields one record per CDR3 protein. The sample has 27,000 or so distinct CDR3 sequences, roughly 7% seen once. The specimen was whole blood. The receptor source for this set is an adult who was a healthcare worker with PCR-confirmed SARS-CoV-2 infection or an uninfected control (not recorded which).

The J gene is TRBJ2-1, the V gene TRBV25-1; D may be TRBD1 (5 bases). The CDR3 is 15 residues long. V shed 0 bases and J shed 5 bases, with 11 bases lying between them. Looked up from germline, CDR1 is MGHDK and CDR2 is SYGVNS. For the CDR3, the DNA is TGTGCCAGCAGTGAATATGGGGCCCAAAACAATGAGCAGTTCTTC. This translates into CASSEYGAQNNEQFF. The full variable domain, rest sourced from reference TRBV25-1 and TRBJ2-1, is EADIYQTPRYLVIGTGKKITLECSQTMGHDKMYWYQQDPGMELHLIHYSYGVNSTEKGDLSSESTVSRIRTEHFPLTLESARPSHTSQYLCASSEYGAQNNEQFFGPGTRLTVL.

This clonotype was observed at least ten times. This sequence joins TRBV24-1 and TRBJ2-2, with 9 bases identical to TRBD2. Per the germline V gene, CDR1 is KGHDR and CDR2 is SFDVKD. J lost 5 bases, V lost 4 bases, and 13 bases had no gene match. The CDR3 has 18 amino acids. The CDR3 is CATSDSLLAGPFTGELFF. CDR3 DNA sequence: TGTGCCACCAGTGACTCGCTCCTAGCGGGGCCTTTTACCGGGGAGCTGTTTTTT.

This clonotype was detected ten times or more. J is TRBJ2-2 and V is TRBV28; D gene unclear. The V end lost 3 bases, the J end lost 4 bases, and 12 bases lay between the germline ends. This CDR3 region has 15 residues. The germline V gene has CDR1 MDHEN and CDR2 SYDVKM. CDR3: CASSLLHPGTGELFF. The CDR3 DNA reads as TGTGCCAGCAGTTTGCTACACCCGGGCACCGGGGAGCTGTTTTTT.

This chain connects TRBV6-1 to TRBJ2-7; 8 bases fit TRBD1. The CDR3 runs 14 residues. The ends lost 6 bases at V and 6 bases at J; junction bases unmatched: 10. In germline, CDR1 is MNHNS, CDR2 SASEGT. In DNA form, the CDR3 reads TGTGCCAGCAGAGCCCGGGACAGGCGGGGCGAGCAGTACTTC. It translates to CASRARDRRGEQYF.

This clonotype was observed a few times. This chain uses TRBV28 with TRBJ1-5; D gene unclear. V was trimmed by 6 bases and J by 0 bases, leaving 6 bases between them. CDR1 is MDHEN, CDR2 SYDVKM, per germline. This CDR3 comprises 13 residues. The CDR3 DNA follows: TGTGCCAGCAGAGATTATAGCAATCAGCCCCAGCATTTT. Translation: CASRDYSNQPQHF.

This clonotype was counted at least ten times. This chain uses TRBV20-1 with TRBJ1-5; TRBD1 is a possible D gene (5 bases). The ends were cut back, 6 bases at V and 5 bases at J, with 14 bases in the middle. This CDR3 has 13 residues. The germline V gene has CDR1 DFQATT and CDR2 SNEGSKA (reference sequence). Written as DNA, the CDR3 is TGCAGTGCGCCTGGACAAACCGATCAGCCCCAGCATTTT. Amino acid sequence: CSAPGQTDQPQHF.

This clonotype occurred many times. The V gene is TRBV5-1, the J gene TRBJ1-2; D remains ambiguous. V was cut by 0 bases and J by 4 bases, with 10 bases left in between. CDR1 SGHRS and CDR2 YFSETQ come from the germline V gene. The CDR3 has 14 residues. The CDR3 region has the DNA TGCGCCAGCAGCTTGGCCCCTCAATTCTATGGCTACACCTTC. Translation: CASSLAPQFYGYTF.

In this sample, this clonotype turned up many times. The chain is built from TRBV6-6 and TRBJ2-3; D remains unclear. CDR1 and CDR2 (germline): MNHNY, SVGAGI (reference sequence). The V gene lost 5 bases and the J gene lost 1 base, with 10 bases spanning the gap. The CDR3 covers 14 residues. The CDR3 loop reads CASSTRGRTDTQYF. In nucleotides, the CDR3 is TGTGCCAGCAGTACCCGCGGCCGCACAGATACGCAGTATTTT.

This clonotype was detected many times. This sequence joins TRBV12-5 and TRBJ2-3, with D perhaps matching TRBD2 (5 bases). V lost 1 base and J lost 4, with 12 bases in between. The germline CDR1 and CDR2 sequences are LGHNT and FRNRAP. The CDR3 has 15 amino acids. CDR3: CASGLGAEPADTQYF. As DNA, the CDR3 is TGTGCTAGTGGTTTGGGAGCGGAGCCCGCAGATACGCAGTATTTT.

This clonotype occurred many times. The V gene is TRBV3-1, the J gene TRBJ1-6; D gene uncertain. The germline CDR1 and CDR2 sequences are LGHDT and YNNKEL (reference sequence). Trimming took off 0 bases at V and 10 bases at J, with 13 bases between the two ends. This CDR3 contains 15 residues. The CDR3 region has the DNA TGTGCCAGCAGCCAAGATTCCGGGAAAGGCTCACCCCTCCACTTT. Protein product: CASSQDSGKGSPLHF.

The V and J genes are TRBV2 and TRBJ1-1; TRBD1 agrees at 8 bases. The CDR3 has 13 amino acids. Germline V gene sequence: CDR1 SNHLY, CDR2 FYNNEI. V shed 4 bases and J 11 bases; nucleotides not matched to a gene: 9. The CDR3 DNA follows: TGTGCCAGCAGTGGCAGGGGGCACCCGGCGGCTTTCTTT. Translating it yields CASSGRGHPAAFF.

This clonotype came up many times. The chain combines TRBV2 with TRBJ2-1; the D gene is possibly TRBD2 (5 bases). Trimming took off 6 bases at V and 9 bases at J, with 15 bases between the two ends. The CDR3 totals 13 residues. The germline V gene encodes CDR1 SNHLY and CDR2 FYNNEI. The CDR3: CASRGLPAREQFF. The DNA for the CDR3 is TGTGCCAGCAGAGGACTCCCCGCGCGTGAGCAGTTCTTC.

The table lists this clonotype with many counts. The J gene is TRBJ2-2, the V gene TRBV6-1; D is ambiguous. Germline V CDR1 and CDR2: MNHNS, SASEGT. Trimming left V 5 bases short and J 4 bases short, with 8 bases between. The CDR3 loop spans 13 amino acids. CDR3 DNA sequence: TGTGCCAGCAGTCCCAAAGGCACCGGGGAGCTGTTTTTT. This gives the protein CASSPKGTGELFF.

This clonotype has a count of ten or more. The rearrangement links TRBV4-1 to TRBJ1-5; the match to TRBD1 covers 7 bases. V was clipped by 1 base and J by 7 bases; unmatched bases: 4. Germline values: CDR1 MGHRA, CDR2 YSYEKL. CDR3 length equals 14 residues. The CDR3 spells CASSQGQGWQPQHF. The DNA of the CDR3 is TGCGCCAGCAGCCAAGGACAGGGATGGCAGCCCCAGCATTTT.

There are many counts of this clonotype. J is TRBJ1-1 and V is TRBV6-2 or TRBV6-3; D is possibly TRBD1 (5 bases). Germline V gene data show CDR1 as MNHEY and CDR2 as SVGEGT. V dropped 10 bases and J dropped 4 bases, with 13 bases sitting between them. The CDR3 runs to 12 residues. This chain's CDR3 is CATSRGGTEAFF. The CDR3 bases are TGTGCCACCAGCCGGGGCGGCACTGAAGCTTTCTTT.

In this sample, this clonotype turned up many times. V is TRBV12-3 or TRBV12-4 and J is TRBJ2-7; TRBD1 is a possible D gene (5 bases). V was trimmed by 3 bases and J by 5 bases, leaving 11 bases between them. This CDR3 contains 13 residues. The CDR3 loop is CASSFQGIDEQYF. The CDR3 coding sequence is TGTGCCAGCAGTTTTCAGGGTATTGACGAGCAGTACTTC.

This clonotype is a singleton in its sample. This chain links TRBV7-9 with TRBJ2-2; TRBD2 matches at 7 bases. Germline V gene data show CDR1 as SEHNR and CDR2 as FQNEAQ (reference sequence). The length of the CDR3 is 16 residues. V lost 5 bases, J lost 6 bases, and 12 bases stayed unmatched. As DNA, the CDR3 is TGTGCCAGCAGCCGAACTCCTAGCGGCCCGGCCGGGGAGCTGTTTTTT. Encoded protein: CASSRTPSGPAGELFF.

This clonotype has ten or more counts. This rearrangement joins TRBV5-5 to TRBJ2-3; D may be TRBD1 or TRBD2 (5 bases each). The length of the CDR3 is 15 residues. In germline, CDR1 is SGHKS, CDR2 YYEKEE (reference sequence). Between the trimmed V and J ends, which lost 4 bases and 0 bases, there was a span of 12 bases. Here the CDR3 reads CASSIRDGSTDTQYF. DNA of the CDR3: TGTGCCAGCAGCATCCGGGACGGCAGCACAGATACGCAGTATTTT.

Notes on this clonotype: This may stem from a read error, because a much larger clone lies one nucleotide away. The CDR3 here is CASSLRTSVTNEQFF. CDR3 DNA sequence: TGTGCCAGCAGCTTAAGGACTAGCGTAACCAATGAGCAGTTCTTC. The chain links TRBV11-3 to TRBJ2-1, with 9 nucleotides matching TRBD2. This CDR3 is built from 15 residues. The V gene's germline CDR1 is SGHNT and CDR2 YENEEA. Unmatched junction bases numbered 5, after V lost 2 bases and J lost 6 bases.

This clonotype was counted ten times or more. The chain uses TRBV12-3 or TRBV12-4 and TRBJ1-2, with a weak D call TRBD1 (6 bases). V was cut by 5 bases and J by 4 bases, with 11 bases left in between. The length of the CDR3 is 13 residues. CDR3 DNA: TGTGCCAGCAGTACCGGACAGTCCTATGGCTACACCTTC. Protein: CASSTGQSYGYTF.

The chain carries TRBV4-3 and TRBJ2-5; no definite D call. CDR3 length: 18 residues. V gave up 1 base and J gave up 5 bases, with 23 bases separating them. Germline V gene lookup returns CDR1 LGHNA and CDR2 YSLEER. CDR3 DNA sequence: TGCGCCAGCAGCCAAGGACGCACACAGCATCTAGTCTCGGAGACCCAGTACTTC. It specifies CASSQGRTQHLVSETQYF.